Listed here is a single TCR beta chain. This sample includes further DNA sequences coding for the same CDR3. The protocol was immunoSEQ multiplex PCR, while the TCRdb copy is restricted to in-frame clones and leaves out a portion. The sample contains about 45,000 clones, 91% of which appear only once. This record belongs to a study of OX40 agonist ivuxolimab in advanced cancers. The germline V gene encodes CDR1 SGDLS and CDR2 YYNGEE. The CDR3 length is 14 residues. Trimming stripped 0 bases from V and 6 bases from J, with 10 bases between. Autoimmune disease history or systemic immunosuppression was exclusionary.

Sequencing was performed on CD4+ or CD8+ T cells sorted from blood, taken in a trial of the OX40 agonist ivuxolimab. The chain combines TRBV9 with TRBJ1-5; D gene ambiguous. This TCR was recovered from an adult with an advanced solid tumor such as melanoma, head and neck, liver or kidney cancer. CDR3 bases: TGTGCCAGCAGCGTAGAAGGGTCCGGTCAGCCCCAGCATTTT. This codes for CASSVEGSGQPQHF. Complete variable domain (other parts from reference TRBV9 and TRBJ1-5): DSGVTQTPKHLITATGQRVTLRCSPRSGDLSVYWYQQSLDQGLQFLIQYYNGEERAKGNILERFSAQQFPDLHSELNLSSLELGDSALYFCASSVEGSGQPQHFGDGTRLSIL.